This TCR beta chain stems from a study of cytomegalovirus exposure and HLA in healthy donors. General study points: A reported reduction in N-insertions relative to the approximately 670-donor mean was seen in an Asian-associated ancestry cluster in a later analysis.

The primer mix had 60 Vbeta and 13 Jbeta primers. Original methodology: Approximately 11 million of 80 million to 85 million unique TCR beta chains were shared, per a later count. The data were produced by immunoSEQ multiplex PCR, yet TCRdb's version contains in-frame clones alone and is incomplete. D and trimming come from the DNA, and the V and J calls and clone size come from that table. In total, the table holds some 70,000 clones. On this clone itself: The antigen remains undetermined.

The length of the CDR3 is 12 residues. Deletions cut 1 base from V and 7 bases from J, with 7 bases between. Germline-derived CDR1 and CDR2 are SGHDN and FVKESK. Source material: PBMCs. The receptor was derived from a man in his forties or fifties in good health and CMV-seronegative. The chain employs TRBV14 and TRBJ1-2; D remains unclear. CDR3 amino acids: CASSQAEGGYTF. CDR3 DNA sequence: TGTGCCAGCAGCCAAGCGGAGGGTGGCTACACCTTC.